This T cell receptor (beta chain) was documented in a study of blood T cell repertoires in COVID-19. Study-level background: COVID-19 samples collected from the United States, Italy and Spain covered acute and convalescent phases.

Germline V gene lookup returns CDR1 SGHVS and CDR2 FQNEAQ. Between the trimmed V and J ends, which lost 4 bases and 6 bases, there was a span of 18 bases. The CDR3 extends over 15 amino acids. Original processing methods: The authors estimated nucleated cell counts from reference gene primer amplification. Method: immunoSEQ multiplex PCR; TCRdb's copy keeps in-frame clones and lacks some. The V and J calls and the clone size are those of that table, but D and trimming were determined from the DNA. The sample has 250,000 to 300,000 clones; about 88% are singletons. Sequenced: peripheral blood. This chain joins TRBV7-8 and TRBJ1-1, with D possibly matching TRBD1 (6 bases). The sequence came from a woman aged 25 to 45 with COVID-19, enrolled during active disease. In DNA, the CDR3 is TGTGCCAGCAGCTCAAATTCACAGGGAGGGGCTGAAGCTTTCTTT. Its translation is CASSSNSQGGAEAFF.